The clone carrying this T cell receptor (beta chain) was counted once. This entry comes from a study of PD-L1 blockade in urothelial cancer. Time point defined: peripheral blood 6 weeks after treatment start. The CDR3 covers 14 residues. Germline CDR1 SGHTA, CDR2 FQGTGA. Germline trimming cut 5 bases from V and 1 base from J; bases unmatched to any gene: 4. Only in-frame clones appear in the TCRdb table, and some are missing; sequencing was by immunoSEQ multiplex PCR. The top ten hold approximately 10% of the sample, which has about 48,000 clones, 65% to 85% seen once. The sequence derives from a man aged 70-80 years with urothelial cancer. The V gene is TRBV7-3, the J gene TRBJ1-1; 7 positions match TRBD1. The sample consisted of PBMCs, taken around atezolizumab (anti-PD-L1) treatment. CDR3 bases: TGTGCCAGCAGCCTCTCAGGGGGGAACACTGAAGCTTTCTTT. The encoded protein is CASSLSGGNTEAFF. Combining the CDR3 with reference TRBV7-3 and TRBJ1-1 gives the whole variable domain GAGVSQTPSNKVTEKGKYVELRCDPISGHTALYWYRQSLGQGPEFLIYFQGTGAADDSGLPNDRFFAVRPEGSVSTLKIQRTERGDSAVYLCASSLSGGNTEAFFGQGTRLTVV.